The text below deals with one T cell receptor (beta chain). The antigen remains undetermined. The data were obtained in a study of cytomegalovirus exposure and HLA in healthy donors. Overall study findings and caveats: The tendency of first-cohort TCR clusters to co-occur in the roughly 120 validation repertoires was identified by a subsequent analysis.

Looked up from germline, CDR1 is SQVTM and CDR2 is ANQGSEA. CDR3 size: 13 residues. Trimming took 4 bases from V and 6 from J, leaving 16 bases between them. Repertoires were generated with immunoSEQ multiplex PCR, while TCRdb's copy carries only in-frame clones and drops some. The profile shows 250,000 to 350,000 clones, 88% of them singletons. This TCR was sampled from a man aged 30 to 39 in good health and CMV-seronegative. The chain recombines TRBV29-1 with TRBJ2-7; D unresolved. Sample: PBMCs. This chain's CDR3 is CSVGFLLPREQYF. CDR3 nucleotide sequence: TGCAGCGTTGGTTTTCTCCTTCCTCGCGAGCAGTACTTC.